Listed here are 28 T cell receptor beta chains from one sample, sequenced in a study of blood T cell repertoires in COVID-19. Profiled with immunoSEQ multiplex PCR; TCRdb holds only in-frame clones, not every one. The sample has about 81,000 clones, under 90% seen once. The sequenced sample was peripheral blood. The source is a human donor in a cohort sampled during active COVID-19.

The rearrangement joins TRBV10-3 to TRBJ2-1; 12 nucleotides agree with TRBD1. This CDR3 region has 15 residues. V lost 6 bases, J lost 4 bases, and 4 bases stayed unmatched. Per the germline V gene, CDR1 is ENHRY and CDR2 is SYGVKD. CDR3 nucleotide sequence: TGTGCCATCAGAGGGGACAGGGGGCTGTACAATGAGCAGTTCTTC. Encoded protein: CAIRGDRGLYNEQFF.

The V and J genes are TRBV7-2 and TRBJ2-2, with TRBD2 matching 9 bases. Germline assignment: CDR1 SGHTA and CDR2 FQGNSA. Trimming removed 6 bases from V and 5 bases from J; junction bases left unmatched: 19. This CDR3 region has 19 residues. The DNA for the CDR3 is TGTGCCAGCAGTCTCCGGAGAGGGAGGCGGGGGGGCGGAACCGGGGAGCTGTTTTTT. This gives the protein CASSLRRGRRGGGTGELFF.

The chain combines TRBV3-1 (or the pseudogene TRBV3-2) with TRBJ2-1; 7 positions match TRBD1. The CDR3 is made up of 15 amino acids. Germline CDR1 is LGHDT and CDR2 is YNNKEL (reference sequence). The junction had 13 bases not matched to a gene; V was cut back by 7 bases and J by 7 bases. The CDR3 protein is CASNTRQGLGNEQFF. The CDR3, as DNA: TGTGCCAGCAACACAAGACAGGGATTAGGAAATGAGCAGTTCTTC.

The DNA for the CDR3 is TGTGCCAGCAGCTTATCGGGGTCCCCTGAAGCTTTCTTT. Protein: CASSLSGSPEAFF. This chain links TRBV7-9 with TRBJ1-1, with D uncertain. There are 13 residues in the CDR3. The V gene lost 2 bases and the J gene lost 6 bases, with 10 bases spanning the gap. In germline, CDR1 is SEHNR, CDR2 FQNEAQ (reference sequence).

This chain links TRBV4-2 with TRBJ2-1; 12 nucleotides agree with TRBD2. The ends lost 1 base at V and 3 bases at J; junction bases unmatched: 13. Germline CDR1 LGHNA, CDR2 YNFKEQ. This CDR3 has 20 residues. The CDR3 is CASSQAQGAKTSGSYNEQFF. For the CDR3, the DNA is TGTGCCAGCAGCCAAGCGCAGGGGGCGAAGACTAGCGGGAGCTACAATGAGCAGTTCTTC.

This chain connects TRBV5-1 to TRBJ2-1; a weak D match, TRBD2 (6 bases). The germline V gene has CDR1 SGHRS and CDR2 YFSETQ. The CDR3 runs 14 residues. V gave up 0 bases and J gave up 8 bases, with 12 bases separating them. The CDR3 region is CASSLGWEADEQFF. CDR3 nucleotides: TGCGCCAGCAGCTTGGGGTGGGAGGCTGATGAGCAGTTCTTC.

The chain links TRBV18 to TRBJ1-3; D is unclear. CDR3 length: 15 residues. V was trimmed by 3 bases and J by 4 bases, leaving 13 bases between them. Germline values: CDR1 KGHSH, CDR2 LQKENI. CDR3 DNA sequence: TGTGCCAGCTCACCTCAAAGAGCCCAAGGAAACACCATATATTTT. Translated: CASSPQRAQGNTIYF.

The gene calls are TRBV5-6 and TRBJ1-2, with 8 bases lining up with TRBD1. This CDR3 contains 15 residues. Trimming took 3 bases from V and 2 from J; bases not matched to a gene: 6. CDR1 and CDR2 from the germline V gene are SGHDT and YYEEEE. CDR3 amino acids: CASSSGQGRNYGYTF. CDR3 nucleotides: TGTGCCAGCAGCTCAGGACAGGGAAGGAACTATGGCTACACCTTC.

The J gene is TRBJ1-5, the V gene TRBV28; D is possibly TRBD1 (6 bases). The CDR3 spans 15 residues. Germline CDR1 is MDHEN and CDR2 is SYDVKM. V lost 3 bases, J lost 3 bases, and 12 bases lay in between. The CDR3 sequence is CASSFPQGSNQPQHF. DNA for the CDR3: TGTGCCAGCAGTTTCCCACAGGGTTCCAATCAGCCCCAGCATTTT.

A word on this clone: This sample includes further DNA sequences coding for the same CDR3. The chain couples TRBV12-3 or TRBV12-4 to TRBJ1-2, with 8 bases matching TRBD1. This CDR3 comprises 13 residues. The ends lost 6 bases at V and 4 bases at J; junction bases unmatched: 4. The CDR3, as DNA: TGTGCCAGCAGCCTTGGACAGGGCTATGGCTACACCTTC. This sequence encodes CASSLGQGYGYTF.

The chain joins TRBV19 to TRBJ1-1; 7 nucleotides align to TRBD1. Germline CDR1 and CDR2: LNHDA and SQIVND (reference sequence). V shed 6 bases and J 2 bases; nucleotides not matched to a gene: 6. There are 14 residues in the CDR3. The CDR3 protein is CASSPGQPNTEAFF. CDR3 DNA sequence: TGTGCCAGTAGCCCGGGACAGCCCAACACTGAAGCTTTCTTT.

In nucleotides, the CDR3 is TGTGCCATCAGTGAGTTGGGCATCGGGGTATATGGCTACACCTTC. Protein sequence: CAISELGIGVYGYTF. The J gene is TRBJ1-2, the V gene TRBV10-3, with D unresolved. Trimming removed 1 base from V and 5 bases from J, with 14 bases in between. The CDR3 sequence is 15 residues long. The germline V gene encodes CDR1 ENHRY and CDR2 SYGVKD.

The rearrangement uses TRBV7-9 and TRBJ1-2, with 8 bases aligning to TRBD1. V gave up 5 bases and J gave up 2 bases; unmatched junction bases: 13. Germline V CDR1 and CDR2: SEHNR, FQNEAQ (reference sequence). The CDR3 runs to 17 residues. In DNA, the CDR3 is TGTGCCAGCAGCCCACCACCGGACAGGGCACCCAACTATGGCTACACCTTC. Translated, it gives CASSPPPDRAPNYGYTF.

The V call is TRBV3-1 (or the pseudogene TRBV3-2), the J call TRBJ1-6, with TRBD1 matching 12 bases. The J segment lost 7 bases and the V segment lost 5 bases, leaving 15 bases of the junction unmatched. This CDR3 contains 19 residues. Germline values: CDR1 LGHDT, CDR2 YNNKEL (reference sequence). This CDR3 reads CASSDSGTGGPFGNSPLHF. The CDR3, as DNA: TGTGCCAGCAGCGACTCCGGGACAGGGGGCCCCTTTGGCAATTCACCCCTCCACTTT.

The table lists this clone with a count of one. The V call is TRBV20-1, the J call TRBJ1-1; the D gene is possibly TRBD1 (5 bases). CDR3 length equals 11 residues. V dropped 6 bases and J dropped 9 bases, with 14 bases sitting between them. The germline CDR1 and CDR2 sequences are DFQATT and SNEGSKA (reference sequence). The CDR3 spells CSASAGQKAFF. The CDR3 DNA reads as TGCAGTGCCAGTGCAGGGCAAAAAGCTTTCTTT.

The chain employs TRBV7-9 and TRBJ2-7; D remains ambiguous. Germline loops: CDR1 SEHNR, CDR2 FQNEAQ (reference sequence). The CDR3 is made up of 13 amino acids. Trimming removed 2 bases from V and 0 bases from J, with 5 bases in between. The CDR3 loop is CASSLPVSYEQYF. The CDR3 coding sequence is TGTGCCAGCAGCTTACCCGTCTCCTACGAGCAGTACTTC.

The J gene is TRBJ2-2, the V gene TRBV6-4, with 12 positions matching TRBD1. This CDR3 comprises 15 residues. CDR1 is MRHNA, CDR2 SNTAGT, per germline. Trimming took 6 bases from V and 8 from J; bases not matched to a gene: 7. CDR3 sequence: CASSAGQGARGELFF. DNA of the CDR3: TGTGCCAGCAGCGCGGGACAGGGGGCAAGAGGGGAGCTGTTTTTT.

The chain couples TRBV4-1 to TRBJ2-5, with a tentative D call TRBD1 (5 bases). The ends were cut back, 0 bases at V and 1 base at J, with 9 bases in the middle. Germline CDR1 and CDR2: MGHRA and YSYEKL. CDR3 length: 15 amino acids. The CDR3 DNA follows: TGCGCCAGCAGCCAAGAGAGGACAATCCAAGAGACCCAGTACTTC. Translation gives CASSQERTIQETQYF.

CDR3: CAWNVVSGLGTEAFF. The CDR3 coding sequence is TGTGCCTGGAACGTGGTCTCAGGGCTAGGCACTGAAGCTTTCTTT. J is TRBJ1-1 and V is TRBV30, with D possibly being TRBD1 (5 bases). V dropped 4 bases and J dropped 4 bases, with 19 bases sitting between them. The CDR3 has 15 amino acids. CDR1 and CDR2 (germline): GTSNPN, SVGIG (reference sequence).

The V and J genes are TRBV12-2 and TRBJ2-3; TRBD1 is the table's D call, not checked against the DNA. TRBV12-2 is described as a pseudogene. The CDR3 contains 17 residues. CDR3 sequence (DNA): TGTGCAAGTCGCTTAATATGGGCCTCCTTGCCTACAGATACGCAGTATTTT. It codes for CASRLIWASLPTDTQYF.

The chain links TRBV10-3 to TRBJ2-3; D perhaps matches TRBD2 (6 bases). V was clipped by 4 bases and J by 2 bases, with 19 bases between them. This CDR3 comprises 17 residues. The V gene's germline CDR1 is ENHRY and CDR2 SYGVKD. The CDR3 loop reads CAISALGGTDLTDTQYF. The CDR3 DNA is TGTGCCATCAGTGCACTAGGCGGGACGGACCTCACAGATACGCAGTATTTT.

The V and J genes are TRBV10-3 and TRBJ2-7, with TRBD2 identical over 7 bases. Germline V gene sequence: CDR1 ENHRY, CDR2 SYGVKD. J lost 3 bases, V lost 5 bases, and 10 bases had no gene match. The CDR3 has 15 residues. Written as DNA, the CDR3 is TGTGCCATCAGTCCCCAAGCGGGGCTCGGCTACGAGCAGTACTTC. Protein product: CAISPQAGLGYEQYF.

The rearrangement joins TRBV25-1 to TRBJ1-2, with D possibly matching TRBD1 (6 bases). The CDR3 consists of 12 residues. V was clipped by 11 bases and J by 4 bases, with 14 bases between them. Germline loops: CDR1 MGHDK, CDR2 SYGVNS. The CDR3 coding sequence is TGTGCCGTCCGGGACACCGTCTATGGCTACACCTTC. Translated, it gives CAVRDTVYGYTF.

The chain uses TRBV5-4 and TRBJ1-2; D gene ambiguous. Germline CDR1 is SGHNT and CDR2 is YYREEE (reference sequence). The CDR3 is 15 amino acids. V lost 0 bases to trimming and J lost 4 bases, with 13 bases between them. CDR3: CASSLEPLARYGYTF. In nucleotides, the CDR3 is TGTGCCAGCAGCTTGGAGCCCCTAGCCCGCTATGGCTACACCTTC.

The chain uses TRBV5-4 and TRBJ2-3, with TRBD2 matching 10 bases. This CDR3 has 19 residues. With V trimmed by 3 bases and J by 3 bases, 16 bases remained unmatched. Germline CDR1 is SGHNT and CDR2 is YYREEE (reference sequence). The CDR3 is CASSSAGLKRGGRTDTQYF. In DNA, the CDR3 is TGTGCCAGCAGCTCGGCCGGCCTCAAGCGGGGGGGCAGGACAGATACGCAGTATTTT.

This chain connects TRBV12-3 or TRBV12-4 to TRBJ1-4, with D uncertain. V lost 3 bases, J lost 6 bases, and 8 bases lay in between. CDR3 size: 13 residues. The CDR3 DNA follows: TGTGCCAGCAGTTTGCGGGGTTATGAAAAACTGTTTTTT. Translated: CASSLRGYEKLFF.

The genes are TRBV19 and TRBJ2-1, with TRBD2 matching over 8 bases. The germline V gene has CDR1 LNHDA and CDR2 SQIVND (reference sequence). CDR3 length: 18 amino acids. The junction had 15 bases not matched to a gene; V was cut back by 5 bases and J by 3 bases. The CDR3: CASSPNPRAGANYNEQFF. The CDR3 DNA follows: TGTGCCAGTAGTCCAAATCCACGAGCGGGGGCCAACTACAATGAGCAGTTCTTC.

With regard to this clone: Distinct nucleotide sequences in the sample also encode this CDR3. The V call is TRBV15, the J call TRBJ2-2; D unresolved. V lost 0 bases to trimming and J lost 4 bases, with 9 bases between them. CDR1 LNHNV and CDR2 YYDKDF come from the germline V gene (reference sequence). The CDR3 runs 15 residues. The CDR3 DNA follows: TGTGCCACCAGCAGAGATCGGGTCAGCACCGGGGAGCTGTTTTTT. As protein: CATSRDRVSTGELFF. The variable domain in full, completed from reference TRBV15 and TRBJ2-2, reads DAMVIQNPRYQVTQFGKPVTLSCSQTLNHNVMYWYQQKSSQAPKLLFHYYDKDFNNEADTPDNFQSRRPNTSFCFLDIRSPGLGDTAMYLCATSRDRVSTGELFFGEGSRLTVL.